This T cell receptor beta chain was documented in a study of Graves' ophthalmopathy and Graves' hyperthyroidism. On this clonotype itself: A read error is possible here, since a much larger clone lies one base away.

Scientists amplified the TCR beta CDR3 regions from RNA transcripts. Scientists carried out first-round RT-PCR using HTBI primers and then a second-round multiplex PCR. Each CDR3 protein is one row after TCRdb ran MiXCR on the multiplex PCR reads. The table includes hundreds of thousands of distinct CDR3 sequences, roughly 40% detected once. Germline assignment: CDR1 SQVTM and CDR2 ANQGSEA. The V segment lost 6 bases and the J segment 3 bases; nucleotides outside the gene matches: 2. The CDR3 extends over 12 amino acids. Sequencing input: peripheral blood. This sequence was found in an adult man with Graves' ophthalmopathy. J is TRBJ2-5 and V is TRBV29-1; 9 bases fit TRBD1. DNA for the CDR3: TGCAGCGTCCGACAGGGGGAAGAGACCCAGTACTTC. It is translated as CSVRQGEETQYF.